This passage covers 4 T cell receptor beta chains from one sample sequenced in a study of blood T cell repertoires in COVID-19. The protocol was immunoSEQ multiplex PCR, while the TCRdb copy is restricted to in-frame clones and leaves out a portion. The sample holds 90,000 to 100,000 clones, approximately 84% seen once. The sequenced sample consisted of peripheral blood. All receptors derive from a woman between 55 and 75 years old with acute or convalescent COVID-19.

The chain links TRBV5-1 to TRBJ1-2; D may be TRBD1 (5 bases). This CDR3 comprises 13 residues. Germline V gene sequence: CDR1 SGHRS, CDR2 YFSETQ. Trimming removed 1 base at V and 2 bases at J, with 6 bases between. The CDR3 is CASSLSGNYGYTF. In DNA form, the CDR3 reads TGCGCCAGCAGCTTGTCAGGGAACTATGGCTACACCTTC.

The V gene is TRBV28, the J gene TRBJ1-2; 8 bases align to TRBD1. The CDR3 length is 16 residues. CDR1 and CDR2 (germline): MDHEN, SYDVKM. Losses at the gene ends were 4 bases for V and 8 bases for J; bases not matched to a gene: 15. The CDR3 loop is CASSSTSRQGARGYTF. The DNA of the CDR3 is TGTGCCAGCAGTTCAACCTCCCGGCAGGGGGCGCGGGGCTACACCTTC.

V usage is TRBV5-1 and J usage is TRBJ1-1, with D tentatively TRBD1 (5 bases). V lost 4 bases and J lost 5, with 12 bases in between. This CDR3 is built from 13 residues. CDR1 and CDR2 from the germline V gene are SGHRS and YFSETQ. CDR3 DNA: TGCGCCAGCAGCGTCCAGGGTGTTACTGAAGCTTTCTTT. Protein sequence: CASSVQGVTEAFF.

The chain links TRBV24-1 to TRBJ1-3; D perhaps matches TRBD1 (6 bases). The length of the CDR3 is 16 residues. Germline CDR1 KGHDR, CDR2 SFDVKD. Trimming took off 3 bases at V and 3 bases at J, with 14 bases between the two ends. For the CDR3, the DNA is TGTGCCACCAGTGATCCACAGGGACGGGATGGAAACACCATATATTTT. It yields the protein CATSDPQGRDGNTIYF.